These 29 T cell receptor beta chains were sequenced from one sample in a study of Graves' ophthalmopathy and Graves' hyperthyroidism. RNA transcripts yielded amplified TCR beta CDR3 regions. Following a first-round RT-PCR that used HTBI primers, a second-round multiplex PCR was carried out. Each CDR3 protein gets one entry after TCRdb re-called the multiplex PCR reads with MiXCR. The sample records about 740,000 distinct CDR3 sequences, 40% being singletons. The sample was peripheral blood. These receptors all stem from an adult man with Graves' ophthalmopathy.

This sequence joins TRBV5-6 and TRBJ1-3; D remains ambiguous. The CDR3 runs 14 residues. V lost 0 bases and J 6 bases, leaving 10 bases between the germline ends. Germline V gene sequence: CDR1 SGHDT, CDR2 YYEEEE. The CDR3 DNA sequence: TGTGCCAGCAGCTTGGGTCCAGGAATAAACACCATATATTTT. Protein product: CASSLGPGINTIYF.

This clonotype was detected ten times or more. The chain uses TRBV12-3 or TRBV12-4 and TRBJ1-2; D is unclear. V was pared by 4 bases and J by 8 bases, with 8 bases between. This CDR3 comprises 11 residues. The chain's CDR3 is CASSSGWGYTF. The CDR3 DNA reads TGTGCCAGCAGTTCGGGTTGGGGCTACACCTTC.

The rearrangement joins TRBV6-2 or TRBV6-3 to TRBJ1-2; 9 bases align to TRBD1. V lost 2 bases to trimming and J lost 4 bases; unmatched junction nucleotides: 5. Germline CDR1 reads MNHEY; CDR2 reads SVGEGT. This CDR3 contains 15 residues. DNA for the CDR3: TGTGCCAGCAGTTACGGGGGACAGGGTGCCTATGGCTACACCTTC. As protein: CASSYGGQGAYGYTF.

This sequence joins TRBV7-6 and TRBJ2-2; D may be TRBD1 (5 bases). Trimming left V 1 base short and J 5 bases short, with 8 bases between. The germline V gene has CDR1 SGHVS and CDR2 FNYEAQ. This CDR3 region has 14 residues. The CDR3 region is CASSLEGATGELFF. The CDR3 region has the DNA TGTGCCAGCAGCTTAGAAGGGGCAACCGGGGAGCTGTTTTTT.

This clonotype has at least ten counts. The V and J genes are TRBV10-1 and TRBJ1-4; D might be TRBD1 (6 bases). The germline gives CDR1 WNHNN, CDR2 SYGVQD (reference sequence). This CDR3 has 14 amino acids. V was trimmed by 3 bases and J by 10 bases, leaving 15 bases between them. The CDR3 sequence: CASSEGGTDGKLFF. For the CDR3, the DNA is TGCGCCAGCAGTGAAGGGGGAACGGATGGAAAACTGTTTTTT.

This clonotype occurred a few times. The chain employs TRBV20-1 and TRBJ2-7; the match to TRBD2 covers 10 bases. Germline V CDR1 and CDR2: DFQATT, SNEGSKA (reference sequence). After removal of 5 bases from V and 3 bases from J, the junction contained 7 bases not matched to a gene. The CDR3 length is 14 residues. In nucleotides, the CDR3 is TGCAGTGCTCAGCTAGCGGGAGCGGTCTACGAGCAGTACTTC. This encodes CSAQLAGAVYEQYF.

As regards this clonotype: This may stem from a read error, because a much larger clone lies one nucleotide away. Since the CDR3 does not end with the conserved phenylalanine or tryptophan, this likely comes from a read error. In DNA, the CDR3 is TGTGCCAGCAGACATAGACAGGGGGACTATGGCTACACCCTC. It specifies CASRHRQGDYGYTL. V is TRBV5-1 and J is TRBJ1-2; 9 bases align to TRBD1. The CDR3 totals 14 residues. From germline, CDR1 is SGHRS and CDR2 YFSETQ.

This clonotype was picked up a small number of times. The gene calls are TRBV19 and TRBJ1-5, with 9 bases lining up with TRBD1. V was pared by 6 bases and J by 5 bases, with 8 bases of the junction left unmatched. The CDR3 is 15 amino acids. Germline CDR1 and CDR2: LNHDA and SQIVND (reference sequence). CDR3 in amino acids: CASRTGTGPYQPQHF. In nucleotides, the CDR3 is TGTGCCAGTAGAACCGGGACAGGGCCCTATCAGCCCCAGCATTTT.

As for this clonotype: This sequence may be a read error, since a much larger clone differs from it by one base. No conserved phenylalanine or tryptophan is present at the end of the CDR3, so a read error is the likely explanation. The chain links TRBV29-1 to TRBJ2-2, with a tentative D call TRBD2 (6 bases). V was trimmed by 3 bases and J by 7 bases, leaving 9 bases between them. There are 12 residues in the CDR3. Germline CDR1 reads SQVTM; CDR2 reads ANQGSEA. This CDR3 is CSVDGGNGELFL. As DNA, the CDR3 is TGCAGCGTTGATGGGGGGAACGGGGAGCTGTTTCTT.

V usage is TRBV12-3 or TRBV12-4 and J usage is TRBJ1-1, with D possibly TRBD1 on 6 matching bases. V shed 4 bases and J shed 7 bases, with 10 bases lying between them. The CDR3 totals 12 residues. The CDR3 coding sequence is TGTGCCAGCAGTTATTCAGGGGATGAAGCTTTCTTT. It is translated as CASSYSGDEAFF.

As concerns this clonotype: A read error may be the cause here, since a much bigger clone is one base away. The gene calls are TRBV19 and TRBJ1-1; 9 bases map to TRBD1. CDR1 and CDR2 (germline): LNHDA, SQIVND (reference sequence). V shed 6 bases and J 6 bases; nucleotides not matched to a gene: 5. CDR3 length: 13 residues. The CDR3 spells CASSGQGLSEAFF. The CDR3 coding sequence is TGTGCCAGTAGCGGACAGGGGTTGTCTGAAGCTTTCTTT.

This clonotype occurred a few times. The V gene is TRBV15, the J gene TRBJ2-3, with D unclear. The CDR3 contains 12 residues. Trimming removed 0 bases at V and 6 bases at J, with 4 bases between. Germline loops: CDR1 LNHNV, CDR2 YYDKDF (reference sequence). The CDR3 loop is CATSRDRDTQYF. CDR3 bases: TGTGCCACCAGCAGAGACCGCGATACGCAGTATTTT. Full variable domain (remainder filled in from reference TRBV15 and TRBJ2-3): DAMVIQNPRYQVTQFGKPVTLSCSQTLNHNVMYWYQQKSSQAPKLLFHYYDKDFNNEADTPDNFQSRRPNTSFCFLDIRSPGLGDTAMYLCATSRDRDTQYFGPGTRLTVL.

Worth noting for this clonotype: In this CDR3 the conserved last residue, phenylalanine or tryptophan, is missing, so a read error is likely. This chain connects TRBV10-3 to TRBJ1-1; no reliable D call. This CDR3 spans 11 amino acids. The V gene's germline CDR1 is ENHRY and CDR2 SYGVKD. As DNA, the CDR3 is TGTGCCAGCAGTGAGCGGAGTGAAGCTTTCCTT. Protein: CASSERSEAFL.

The rearrangement joins TRBV15 to TRBJ2-6; TRBD1 matches at 11 bases. The V gene's germline CDR1 is LNHNV and CDR2 YYDKDF (reference sequence). The CDR3 length is 16 residues. Trimming removed 3 bases from V and 2 bases from J; junction bases left unmatched: 0. The DNA for the CDR3 is TGTGCCACCAGCAGGGGACAGGGGGCTGGGGCCAACGTCCTGACTTTC. It is translated as CATSRGQGAGANVLTF.

There are many counts of this clonotype. V gene TRBV29-1 combines with J gene TRBJ2-7; D is tentatively TRBD1 or TRBD2 (5 bases each). Trimming shortened V by 6 bases and J by 7 bases, and 13 bases separated the two germline ends. Germline V gene data show CDR1 as SQVTM and CDR2 as ANQGSEA. This CDR3 is built from 11 residues. The CDR3 DNA reads TGCAGCGTCCTCGAGGGGAAAGAGCAGTACTTC. It is translated as CSVLEGKEQYF.

This clonotype was seen many times. The chain carries TRBV25-1 and TRBJ2-7; perhaps D is TRBD1 or TRBD2 (6 bases each). Looked up from germline, CDR1 is MGHDK and CDR2 is SYGVNS. There are 16 residues in the CDR3. The V end lost 0 bases, the J end lost 4 bases, and 16 bases lay between the germline ends. CDR3 residues: CASSEYRGAGIYEQYF. The CDR3 DNA reads TGTGCCAGCAGTGAATATAGGGGGGCAGGGATATACGAGCAGTACTTC.

In regard to this clonotype: This may come from a read error, since a much larger clone is one base off. The V gene is TRBV9, the J gene TRBJ2-7; possible D gene TRBD2, 6 bases. CDR1 SGDLS and CDR2 YYNGEE come from the germline V gene. CDR3 length: 15 residues. Here the CDR3 DNA reads TGTGCCAGCAGCGTAGGGCCGGGGGTCAACTACGGGCAGTACTTC. It translates to CASSVGPGVNYGQYF.

This clonotype was detected once. This may be a read error: a much more frequent sequence differs by one nucleotide. The CDR3 DNA sequence: TGCGGTGCTAGAGTTAGACCCCCAAGTGAGGATGGCTACACCTTC. This codes for CGARVRPPSEDGYTF. The J gene is TRBJ1-2, the V gene TRBV20-1; D is uncertain. In germline, CDR1 is DFQATT, CDR2 SNEGSKA (reference sequence). The CDR3 length is 15 residues.

The chain is built from TRBV11-2 and TRBJ2-5; 12 bases are a match to TRBD2. V was pared by 1 base and J by 7 bases, with 4 bases of the junction left unmatched. Per germline, CDR1 SGHAT and CDR2 FQNNGV. The CDR3 length is 15 residues. The CDR3 reads CASSLGLAGEGTQYF. The CDR3 DNA reads TGTGCCAGCAGCTTAGGACTAGCGGGAGAAGGGACCCAGTACTTC. The full variable domain, rest sourced from reference TRBV11-2 and TRBJ2-5, is EAGVAQSPRYKIIEKRQSVAFWCNPISGHATLYWYQQILGQGPKLLIQFQNNGVVDDSQLPKDRFSAERLKGVDSTLKIQPAKLEDSAVYLCASSLGLAGEGTQYFGPGTRLLVL.

The sample holds a few counts of this clonotype. The chain uses TRBV19 and TRBJ1-5; the D gene is possibly TRBD1 (6 bases). The ends were cut back, 5 bases at V and 1 base at J, with 21 bases in the middle. The CDR3 is 18 residues long. Germline-derived CDR1 and CDR2 are LNHDA and SQIVND (reference sequence). CDR3 in DNA: TGTGCCAGTAGTGCCCGAATTCGAGGGGGTTCGAGCAATCAGCCCCAGCATTTT. This gives the protein CASSARIRGGSSNQPQHF.

The V and J genes are TRBV29-1 and TRBJ1-1, with D maybe TRBD1 (5 bases). Germline V gene lookup returns CDR1 SQVTM and CDR2 ANQGSEA. The V gene lost 7 bases and the J gene lost 6 bases, with 18 bases spanning the gap. The length of the CDR3 is 13 residues. CDR3 sequence reads: CSARGRDRPEAFF. As DNA, the CDR3 is TGCAGCGCTCGAGGCAGGGATCGCCCTGAAGCTTTCTTT.

The chain carries TRBV11-1 and TRBJ2-3, with D unresolved. CDR1 is SGHAT, CDR2 FQDESV, per germline (reference sequence). This CDR3 is 13 amino acids long. V lost 0 bases and J lost 9, with 10 bases in between. The CDR3 reads CASSLAGYPTQYF. The DNA for the CDR3 is TGTGCCAGCAGCTTAGCTGGCTACCCGACGCAGTATTTT.

This clonotype was picked up a small number of times. The chain combines TRBV9 with TRBJ2-7; D assignment may be TRBD1 or TRBD2 (5 bases each). V was shortened by 1 base and J by 3 bases, with 11 bases between the two germline ends. The CDR3 contains 14 residues. The germline V gene has CDR1 SGDLS and CDR2 YYNGEE. The CDR3 reads CASSVYAGSYEQYF. The CDR3 DNA follows: TGTGCCAGCAGCGTATACGCAGGGAGCTACGAGCAGTACTTC.

This clonotype was seen more than once but under ten times. This CDR3 reads CATSRDPRDSYTDTQYF. CDR3 coding DNA: TGTGCCACCAGCAGAGATCCCCGTGACAGTTACACAGATACGCAGTATTTT. V usage is TRBV15 and J usage is TRBJ2-3; D possibly corresponds to TRBD1 (5 bases). CDR3 size: 17 residues. Trimming left V 0 bases short and J 2 bases short, with 15 bases between. Per the germline V gene, CDR1 is LNHNV and CDR2 is YYDKDF (reference sequence).

The rearrangement uses TRBV9 and TRBJ1-4; D might be TRBD1 (5 bases). Trimming took 3 bases from V and 7 from J, leaving 13 bases between them. This CDR3 spans 14 amino acids. Germline V CDR1 and CDR2: SGDLS, YYNGEE. In nucleotides, the CDR3 is TGTGCCAGCAGCGAGGACATCTCTGGTGAAAAACTGTTTTTT. Amino acid sequence: CASSEDISGEKLFF.

This sequence joins TRBV15 and TRBJ1-2, with TRBD1 identical over 7 bases. This CDR3 spans 15 amino acids. With 4 bases clipped from V and 2 bases from J, the junction kept 7 bases outside the gene matches. Germline V gene lookup returns CDR1 LNHNV and CDR2 YYDKDF (reference sequence). CDR3 region: CATSKGTAQNYGYTF. The CDR3 coding sequence is TGTGCCACCAGCAAGGGGACAGCTCAAAACTATGGCTACACCTTC.

The chain uses TRBV20-1 and TRBJ1-5; possible D gene TRBD1, 6 bases. This CDR3 region has 13 residues. The germline V and J ends were trimmed by 3 bases and 6 bases, with 12 bases remaining between them. Germline assignment: CDR1 DFQATT and CDR2 SNEGSKA (reference sequence). CDR3 in DNA: TGCAGTGCTAGTCGGCAGGGGAGTCAGCCCCAGCATTTT. Protein: CSASRQGSQPQHF.

This clonotype was seen many times. The chain combines TRBV29-1 with TRBJ1-2; weak D call: TRBD1 (5 bases). Trimming took off 3 bases at V and 4 bases at J, with 15 bases between the two ends. Germline V gene sequence: CDR1 SQVTM, CDR2 ANQGSEA. The CDR3 is 14 residues long. DNA for the CDR3: TGCAGCGTTGATCCACAGGACCTCGGCTATGGCTACACCTTC. This translates into CSVDPQDLGYGYTF.

The CDR3 DNA is TGTGCCAGCACCGATTCCGGGACAGGGCTTAATTCACCCCTCCACTTT. Translated, it gives CASTDSGTGLNSPLHF. This chain connects TRBV25-1 to TRBJ1-6; 9 bases line up with TRBD1. CDR3 length equals 16 residues. The germline gives CDR1 MGHDK, CDR2 SYGVNS. With V trimmed by 7 bases and J by 6 bases, 10 bases remained unmatched.